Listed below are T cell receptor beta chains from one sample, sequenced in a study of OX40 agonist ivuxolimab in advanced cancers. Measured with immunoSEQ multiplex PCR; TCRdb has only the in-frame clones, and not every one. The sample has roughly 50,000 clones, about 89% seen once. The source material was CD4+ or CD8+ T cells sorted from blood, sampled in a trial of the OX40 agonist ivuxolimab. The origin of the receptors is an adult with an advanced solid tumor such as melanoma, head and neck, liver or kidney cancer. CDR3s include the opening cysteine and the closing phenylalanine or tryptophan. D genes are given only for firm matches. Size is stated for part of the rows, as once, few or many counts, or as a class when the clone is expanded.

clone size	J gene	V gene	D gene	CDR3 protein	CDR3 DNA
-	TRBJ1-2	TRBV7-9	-	CASSLTDYGYTF	TGTGCCAGCAGTTTAACGGACTATGGCTACACCTTC
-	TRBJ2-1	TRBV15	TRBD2	CATSTLGTSGGWSYNEQFF	TGTGCCACCAGCACCCTAGGGACTAGCGGGGGGTGGTCCTACAATGAGCAGTTCTTC
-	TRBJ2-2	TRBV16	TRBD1	CASSQSFGFGGQGMAGPHTGELFF	TGTGCCAGCAGCCAATCATTCGGATTTGGGGGACAGGGTATGGCGGGGCCCCACACCGGGGAGCTGTTTTTT
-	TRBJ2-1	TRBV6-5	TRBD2	CASLQRAGIRNEQFF	TGTGCCAGCCTCCAACGAGCGGGAATCCGCAATGAGCAGTTCTTC
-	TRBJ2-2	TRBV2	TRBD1	CASRDRDRGFTGELFF	TGTGCCAGCAGGGACCGGGACAGGGGATTCACCGGGGAGCTGTTTTTT
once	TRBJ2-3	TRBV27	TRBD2	CASSRGTSGRDTQYF	TGTGCCAGCAGTCGGGGGACTAGCGGGAGAGATACGCAGTATTTT
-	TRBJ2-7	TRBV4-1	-	CASSLIVGQRQTYEQYF	TGCGCCAGCAGCCTTATCGTCGGACAGAGACAAACCTACGAGCAGTACTTC
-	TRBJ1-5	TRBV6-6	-	CASYEGGNQPQHF	TGTGCCAGCTACGAAGGAGGCAATCAGCCCCAGCATTTT
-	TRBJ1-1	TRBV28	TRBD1	CASNATPGGNTEAFF	TGTGCCAGCAACGCAACCCCAGGGGGGAACACTGAAGCTTTCTTT
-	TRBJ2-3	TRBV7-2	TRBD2	CASSLWTSGNTDTQYF	TGTGCCAGCAGCCTTTGGACTAGCGGAAACACAGATACGCAGTATTTT
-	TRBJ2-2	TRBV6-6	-	CASSYGSPGELFF	TGTGCCAGCAGTTACGGGTCGCCGGGGGAGCTGTTTTTT
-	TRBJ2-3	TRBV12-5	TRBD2	CASGLVQAGGPGEPDTQYF	TGTGCTAGTGGTTTGGTACAAGCGGGGGGGCCCGGTGAGCCAGATACGCAGTATTTT
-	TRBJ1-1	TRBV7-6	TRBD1	CASSPGTGGTEAFF	TGTGCCAGCAGCCCTGGGACAGGAGGCACTGAAGCTTTCTTT
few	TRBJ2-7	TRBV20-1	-	CRVGSSYEQYF	TGCAGGGTAGGGTCTTCCTACGAGCAGTACTTC
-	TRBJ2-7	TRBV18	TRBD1	CASSPMASGGTYEQYF	TGTGCCAGCTCACCAATGGCGTCAGGGGGCACCTACGAGCAGTACTTC
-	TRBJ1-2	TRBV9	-	CASSAGKAYGYTF	TGTGCCAGCAGCGCAGGGAAAGCCTATGGCTACACCTTC
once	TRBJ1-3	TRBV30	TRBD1	CAWSGTGGEANTIYF	TGTGCCTGGAGTGGTACAGGGGGCGAAGCCAACACCATATATTTT
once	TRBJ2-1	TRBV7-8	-	CASSLGVNEQFF	TGTGCCAGCAGCTTAGGTGTCAATGAGCAGTTCTTC
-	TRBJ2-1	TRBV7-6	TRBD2	CASSLGISGGQTFYNEQFF	TGTGCCAGCAGCTTAGGGATTAGCGGGGGGCAGACCTTTTACAATGAGCAGTTCTTC
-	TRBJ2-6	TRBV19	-	CASTSPRVGGANVLTF	TGTGCCAGTACCTCCCCCCGGGTTGGGGGGGCCAACGTCCTGACTTTC
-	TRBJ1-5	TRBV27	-	CASSLLFGIQPQHF	TGTGCCAGCAGTTTATTATTCGGGATTCAGCCCCAGCATTTT
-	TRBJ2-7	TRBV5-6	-	CASSLEGSQRDEQYF	TGTGCCAGCAGCTTGGAGGGCTCCCAAAGGGACGAGCAGTACTTC
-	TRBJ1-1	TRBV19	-	CASSIPREAFF	TGTGCCAGTAGTATACCCCGTGAAGCTTTCTTT
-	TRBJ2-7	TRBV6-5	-	CATRTGESYEQYF	TGTGCCACCCGAACGGGGGAATCCTACGAGCAGTACTTC
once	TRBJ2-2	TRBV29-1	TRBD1	CSATGGASTGELFF	TGCAGCGCAACAGGGGGCGCCTCCACCGGGGAGCTGTTTTTT
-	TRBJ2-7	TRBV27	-	CASSLGWGTEQYF	TGTGCCAGCAGTTTAGGATGGGGGACCGAGCAGTACTTC
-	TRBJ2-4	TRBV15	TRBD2	CATSREGGGAKNIQYF	TGTGCCACCAGCAGAGAGGGCGGGGGGGCCAAAAACATTCAGTACTTC
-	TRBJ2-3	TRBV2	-	CASSVLAGADTQYF	TGTGCCAGCAGTGTGTTAGCAGGGGCAGATACGCAGTATTTT
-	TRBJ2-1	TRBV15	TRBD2	CATSRESGGAGGPDEQFF	TGTGCCACCAGCAGAGAATCCGGCGGTGCGGGAGGGCCCGATGAGCAGTTCTTC